This T cell receptor beta chain was identified during a study of somatic mutations in cytotoxic T cells in rheumatoid arthritis listed by TCRdb under 2017. For context, the study as a whole: Right after diagnosis and prior to the start of any treatment, approximately 30 ml EDTA of peripheral blood was drawn from patients. Some T-cell populations stained with V beta antibodies were sorted by flow on a FACSAria II or Sony SH800 to nearly 100% purity, with sorted V beta1+ cells additionally subjected to TCRB sequencing. In newly diagnosed rheumatoid arthritis without treatment, the study examined if expanded CD8+ T-cell clones harbor somatic mutations, relying on TCRB deep sequencing to characterize clonality. For roughly 63 rheumatoid arthritis patients and more than 15 healthy controls, TCRB deep sequencing was carried out. The median ages of the patient and control groups were essentially identical.

Positive magnetic bead selection on an AutoMACS was used to isolate CD4+ and CD8+ cells, with flow cytometry used to check purity. A TCR V beta antibody panel was used in flow cytometry to screen first for clonal expansions, which were then characterized by TCRB deep sequencing of sorted CD8+ fractions. Peripheral blood mononuclear cells were obtained using density gradient separation with Ficoll-Paque PLUS. Using Nucleospin Tissue or Tissue XS kits, DNA was extracted from CD4-enriched, CD8-enriched or PBMC samples, with quantification by a Qubit 2.0 fluorometer. Points on this clone: This receptor's antigen is unknown. No base quality information exists; no much larger clone differs at one position.

The immunoSEQ assay was applied to genomic DNA for TCRB CDR3 sequencing. The authors' pipeline ran thus. Patient CD8+ clones larger than 1% were compared against published virus-specific TCRB sequences, and only a few matched. Nothing other than productive TCRB rearrangements was included in the analyses. A clone was defined by a unique TCRB CDR3 sequence, and clonality was computed as a productive clonality index based on Shannon entropy. Repertoire overlap for a pair of samples was computed from each clone's template counts relative to total templates per sample. V-gene usage from TCRB sequencing and V-gene usage measured by flow cytometry were correlated (Spearman r of around 0.6). What TCRdb holds here is the immuneACCESS table cut down to in-frame rearrangements. Part of the clones is not present; checked against another copy, under half of the missing clones reflect an unresolved V gene, and the others are unexplained. V and J calls and clone size follow that table, whereas D and trimming were derived from the DNA. This sample holds 15,000 to 20,000 clones; about 83% were observed only once. Approximately 11% of the sample is taken by the ten largest.

The study at large found these results: It was unknown which antigens the expanded CD8+ clones targeted, and their absence from virus-specific databases did not exclude viral specificity. Rheumatoid arthritis patients and age-matched healthy controls did not significantly differ in CD8+ T-cell clonality. In about an eighth of the roughly 60 patients the largest CD8+ clone exceeded 20% of CD8+ cells, and several identical CD8+ TCRB sequences were shared between blood and synovial fluid. An increase of CD8+ clonality with age was seen in patients (Spearman r ≈ 0.49) but not in healthy controls. No adjustment for multiple comparisons was made for the slight TRBV07 underrepresentation in patients.

Relative to germline, V is missing 4 bases and J is missing 4 bases, with 10 bases of the junction outside any gene match. The CDR3 measures 16 amino acids from cysteine to phenylalanine. The retained sequence is limited to the CDR3, 48 bases, with the frame set at the first base. Sequences MGHRA (CDR1) and YSYEKL (CDR2) are obtained from the germline V gene. The sequence derives from a man aged 18 to 35 with rheumatoid arthritis. The sequenced sample was CD8+ T cells sorted from blood. The chain uses TRBV4-1 and TRBJ1-5, and TRBD1 matches 7 of the central bases. The CDR3 corresponds to CASSPTPGQKNQPQHF. The DNA reads as follows: TGCGCCAGCAGCCCCACACCGGGACAGAAAAATCAGCCCCAGCATTTT.